A single count supports the clone carrying this TCR beta chain. Germline lookup yields CDR1 DFQATT and CDR2 SNEGSKA (reference sequence). CDR3 length equals 11 residues. V was shortened by 5 bases and J by 9 bases, with 11 bases between the two germline ends. These data originate in a study of T cell changes during pregnancy in multiple sclerosis. TCRdb's copy holds only in-frame clones and misses some; the assay was immunoSEQ multiplex PCR. The sample records about 36,000 clones, roughly nine tenths being singletons. The clonotype comes from a female donor in good health, enrolled as a control in a pregnancy study. The genes are TRBV20-1 and TRBJ2-4; D might be TRBD1 (6 bases). Sequences were derived from CD4+ T cells from peripheral blood mononuclear cells, sampled in the second trimester of pregnancy. The CDR3 reads CSARTEAIQYF. The CDR3 coding sequence is TGCAGTGCTCGGACAGAGGCCATTCAGTACTTC.